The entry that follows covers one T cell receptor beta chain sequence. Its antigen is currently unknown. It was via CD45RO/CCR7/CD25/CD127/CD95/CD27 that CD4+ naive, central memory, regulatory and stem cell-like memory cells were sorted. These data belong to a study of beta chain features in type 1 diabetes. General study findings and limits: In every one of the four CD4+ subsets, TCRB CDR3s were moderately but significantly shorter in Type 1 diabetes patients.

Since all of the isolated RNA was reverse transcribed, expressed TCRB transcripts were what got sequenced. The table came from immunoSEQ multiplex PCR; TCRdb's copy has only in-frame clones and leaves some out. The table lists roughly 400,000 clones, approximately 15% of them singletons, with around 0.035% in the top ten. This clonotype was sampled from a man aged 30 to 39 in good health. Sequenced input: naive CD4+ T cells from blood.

CDR3 in DNA: TGTGCCAGCAGCTTATGGTGGAACAATGAGCAGTTCTTC. This codes for CASSLWWNNEQFF. This chain uses TRBV7-2 with TRBJ2-1, with unresolved D. V was shortened by 2 bases and J by 5 bases, with 7 bases between the two germline ends. Germline assignment: CDR1 SGHTA and CDR2 FQGNSA. The CDR3 has 13 amino acids.